The 4 T cell receptor beta chains listed next were all sequenced from one sample in a study of cytomegalovirus exposure and HLA in healthy donors. With 60 Vbeta and 13 Jbeta primers, the PCR was carried out. TCRdb's copy holds only in-frame clones and misses some; the assay was immunoSEQ multiplex PCR. Here the sample spans about 140,000 clones, approximately 72% being singletons. Sample: PBMCs. The receptors originated from an older woman in good health and CMV-seronegative.

The rearrangement links TRBV11-3 to TRBJ2-1, with TRBD2 identical over 8 bases. CDR1 is SGHNT and CDR2 is YENEEA in the germline V gene. The V segment lost 4 bases and the J segment 10 bases; nucleotides outside the gene matches: 6. The CDR3 is 13 amino acids. CDR3 loop: CASSYTGGYEQFF. CDR3 nucleotide sequence: TGTGCCAGCAGCTATACGGGGGGGTACGAGCAGTTCTTC.

The CDR3 region is CASSVVGTGSGNTIYF. CDR3 DNA sequence: TGTGCCAGCAGCGTAGTAGGGACAGGCTCTGGAAACACCATATATTTT. The J gene is TRBJ1-3, the V gene TRBV9, with 8 bases aligning to TRBD1. Germline V gives CDR1 SGDLS, CDR2 YYNGEE. The CDR3 runs to 16 residues. Unmatched junction bases numbered 2, after V lost 0 bases and J lost 0 bases.

The V call is TRBV6-5, the J call TRBJ1-2; 7 nucleotides match TRBD1. The CDR3 spans 14 residues. The germline gives CDR1 MNHEY, CDR2 SVGAGI. After removal of 2 bases from V and 2 bases from J, the junction contained 2 bases not matched to a gene. The CDR3 nucleotides read TGTGCCAGCAGTTACCGACAGGGAAACTATGGCTACACCTTC. Amino acids: CASSYRQGNYGYTF.

A word on this clone: The junction does not match germline at one end; this may be a read error. The gene calls are TRBV5-1 and TRBJ2-7, with 12 bases lining up with TRBD2. The germline V gene has CDR1 SGHRS and CDR2 YFSETQ. CDR3 length equals 17 residues. Here the CDR3 DNA reads TGCGCCAGCAGCTTGGAACTAGCGGGAGGTGGAAGCAACGAGCAGTCCTTC. This encodes CASSLELAGGGSNEQSF.